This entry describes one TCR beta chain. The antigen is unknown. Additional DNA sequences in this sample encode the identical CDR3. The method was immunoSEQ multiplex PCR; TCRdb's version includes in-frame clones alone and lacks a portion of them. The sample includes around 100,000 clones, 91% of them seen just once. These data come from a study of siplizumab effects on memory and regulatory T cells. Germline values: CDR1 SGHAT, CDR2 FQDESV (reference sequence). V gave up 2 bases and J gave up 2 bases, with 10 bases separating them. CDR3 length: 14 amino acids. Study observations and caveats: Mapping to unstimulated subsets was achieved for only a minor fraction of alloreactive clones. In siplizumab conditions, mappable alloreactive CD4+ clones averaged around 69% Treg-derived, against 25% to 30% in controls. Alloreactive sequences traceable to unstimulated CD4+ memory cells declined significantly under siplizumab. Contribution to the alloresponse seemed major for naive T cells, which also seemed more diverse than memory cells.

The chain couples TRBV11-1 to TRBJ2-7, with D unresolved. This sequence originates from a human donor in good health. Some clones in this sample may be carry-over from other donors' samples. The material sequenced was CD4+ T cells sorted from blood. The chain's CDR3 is CASSLTDQTYEQYF. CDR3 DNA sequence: TGTGCCAGCAGCTTAACAGACCAGACCTACGAGCAGTACTTC.